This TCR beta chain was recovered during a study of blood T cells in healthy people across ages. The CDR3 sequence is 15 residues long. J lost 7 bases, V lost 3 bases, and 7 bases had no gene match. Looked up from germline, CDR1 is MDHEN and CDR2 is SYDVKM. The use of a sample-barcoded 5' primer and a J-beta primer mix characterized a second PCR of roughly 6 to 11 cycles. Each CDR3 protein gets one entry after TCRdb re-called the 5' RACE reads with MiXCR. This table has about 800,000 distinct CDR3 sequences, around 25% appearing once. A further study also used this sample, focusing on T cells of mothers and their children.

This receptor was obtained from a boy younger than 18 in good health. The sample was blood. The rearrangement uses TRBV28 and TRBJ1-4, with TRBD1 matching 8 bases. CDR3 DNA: TGTGCCAGCAGTTTCAGGGGGCTTCCTAGTGAAAAACTGTTTTTT. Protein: CASSFRGLPSEKLFF.